Each of the 22 T cell receptor beta chains below was sequenced from the same sample in a study of early T cells in non-severe SARS-CoV-2 infection. TCRdb called the 5' RACE reads again in MiXCR, with one record for every CDR3 protein. The table lists under 35,000 distinct CDR3 sequences, 9.5% to 10% of them singletons. The specimen sequenced was whole blood. These TCRs come from an adult who was a healthcare worker with PCR-confirmed SARS-CoV-2 infection or an uninfected control (not recorded which).

By share, this clonotype ranks as medium-sized. The V and J genes are TRBV25-1 and TRBJ1-6, with 7 bases that match TRBD1. Losses at the gene ends were 7 bases for V and 9 bases for J; bases not matched to a gene: 6. This CDR3 has 13 residues. The germline gives CDR1 MGHDK, CDR2 SYGVNS. The CDR3 DNA sequence: TGTGCCAGCAACGACAGGGAGGGTTCACCCCTCCACTTT. It encodes CASNDREGSPLHF.

This clonotype was counted many times. The rearrangement links TRBV7-3 to TRBJ2-1, with a possible D match to TRBD2 (6 bases). The CDR3 is made up of 16 amino acids. V was clipped by 2 bases and J by 0 bases, with 11 bases between them. Looked up from germline, CDR1 is SGHTA and CDR2 is FQGTGA. CDR3 coding DNA: TGTGCCAGCAGCTTACTGGGGGGTAGCTCCTACAATGAGCAGTTCTTC. Protein sequence: CASSLLGGSSYNEQFF.

For the CDR3, the DNA is TGCAGTGCTAGGGGACTAGCGGGGGGGCTTCACAATGAGCAGTTCTTC. Translated: CSARGLAGGLHNEQFF. V is TRBV20-1 and J is TRBJ2-1, with TRBD2 identical over 16 bases. Losses at the gene ends were 3 bases for V and 5 bases for J; bases not matched to a gene: 4. The germline gives CDR1 DFQATT, CDR2 SNEGSKA (reference sequence). This CDR3 is 16 amino acids long.

This clonotype was seen many times. V is TRBV19 and J is TRBJ1-2; TRBD1 aligns across 9 bases. The V and J ends lost 2 bases and 7 bases, in that order; junction bases with no gene match: 8. This CDR3 region has 15 residues. Germline values: CDR1 LNHDA, CDR2 SQIVND (reference sequence). CDR3 amino acids: CASSILGTGNSGYTF. CDR3 DNA sequence: TGTGCCAGTAGTATATTAGGGACAGGGAATAGTGGCTACACCTTC.

The V and J genes are TRBV3-1 and TRBJ2-3, with D hard to call. Germline CDR1 reads LGHDT; CDR2 reads YNNKEL (reference sequence). This CDR3 comprises 13 residues. Trimming took 1 base from V and 6 from J, leaving 8 bases between them. CDR3 nucleotides: TGTGCCAGCAGCCAAGGACCCAGGGATACGCAGTATTTT. It encodes CASSQGPRDTQYF.

Many counts were recorded for this clonotype. The rearrangement joins TRBV7-9 to TRBJ1-6; D might be TRBD1 (6 bases). Trimming took off 3 bases at V and 9 bases at J, with 9 bases between the two ends. Germline V lookup: CDR1 SEHNR, CDR2 FQNEAQ (reference sequence). CDR3 size: 13 residues. CDR3 in DNA: TGTGCCAGCAGCTTTACAGGGTCTTCACCCCTCCACTTT. It encodes CASSFTGSSPLHF.

This clonotype was picked up many times. DNA of the CDR3: TGCAGTGCTACCCCCTCGGGACAGGGAGATCAGCCCCAGCATTTT. Encoded protein: CSATPSGQGDQPQHF. J is TRBJ1-5 and V is TRBV20-1, with 9 bases matching TRBD1. CDR3 length equals 15 residues. In germline, CDR1 is DFQATT, CDR2 SNEGSKA (reference sequence). The V gene end was trimmed by 4 bases and the J gene end by 5 bases; junction bases not matched to a gene: 9.

The chain employs TRBV5-1 and TRBJ1-1; D not resolved. Trimming shortened V by 0 bases and J by 1 base, and 7 bases separated the two germline ends. The V gene's germline CDR1 is SGHRS and CDR2 YFSETQ. This CDR3 has 14 residues. The CDR3, as DNA: TGCGCCAGCAGCTTGGGGCAGACGAACACTGAAGCTTTCTTT. This gives the protein CASSLGQTNTEAFF.

This clonotype appeared many times. V gene TRBV7-6 combines with J gene TRBJ1-2; unclear D gene. This CDR3 comprises 14 residues. CDR1 and CDR2 from the germline V gene are SGHVS and FNYEAQ. Trimming took off 0 bases at V and 4 bases at J, with 9 bases between the two ends. Here the CDR3 reads CASSLAPGPYGYTF. CDR3 DNA sequence: TGTGCCAGCAGCTTAGCGCCCGGGCCCTATGGCTACACCTTC.

The sample holds many counts of this clonotype. V usage is TRBV7-3 and J usage is TRBJ1-1, with unresolved D. The CDR3 is 13 amino acids. Per germline, CDR1 SGHTA and CDR2 FQGTGA. Trimming took 3 bases from V and 2 from J, leaving 7 bases between them. The CDR3: CASSFSENTEAFF. The CDR3 DNA reads as TGTGCCAGCAGCTTTTCAGAAAACACTGAAGCTTTCTTT.

This clonotype has a count of ten or more. As DNA, the CDR3 is TGTGCCAGCAGTCTGGACAGGCATAAAAACATTCAGTACTTC. Protein sequence: CASSLDRHKNIQYF. The chain is built from TRBV7-8 and TRBJ2-4; the match to TRBD1 covers 7 bases. Per germline, CDR1 SGHVS and CDR2 FQNEAQ. CDR3 length: 14 amino acids. Germline trimming cut 6 bases from V and 4 bases from J; bases unmatched to any gene: 6.

This clonotype was counted only a few times. The rearrangement joins TRBV20-1 to TRBJ1-5; the D is unclear. The germline V and J ends were trimmed by 6 bases and 5 bases, with 14 bases remaining between them. The CDR3 consists of 13 residues. The germline V gene has CDR1 DFQATT and CDR2 SNEGSKA (reference sequence). The CDR3 nucleotides read TGCAGTGCAGAGAGTAGGATCGATCAGCCCCAGCATTTT. This sequence encodes CSAESRIDQPQHF.

The DNA of the CDR3 is TGTGCTAGTGGTTTGACGGGAGCCGACAGCTACACCTTC. Its protein is CASGLTGADSYTF. This chain uses TRBV12-5 with TRBJ1-2; D not resolved. The germline CDR1 and CDR2 sequences are LGHNT and FRNRAP. The V and J ends lost 2 bases and 9 bases respectively, with 13 bases between them. CDR3 length equals 13 residues.

This clonotype has at least ten counts. The CDR3 reads CSPKALAEEVDTQYF. CDR3 DNA sequence: TGCAGCCCGAAAGCACTAGCGGAGGAGGTAGATACGCAGTATTTT. V and J are TRBV29-1 and TRBJ2-3; 8 bases match TRBD2. Unmatched junction bases numbered 15, after V lost 8 bases and J lost 5 bases. Germline CDR1 SQVTM, CDR2 ANQGSEA. The CDR3 is 15 residues long.

This sequence joins TRBV19 and TRBJ1-6; 8 nucleotides line up with TRBD1. After removal of 8 bases from V and 14 bases from J, the junction contained 11 bases not matched to a gene. The germline V gene encodes CDR1 LNHDA and CDR2 SQIVND (reference sequence). The CDR3 has 13 residues. The CDR3 protein is CASLEQGGSALHF. The DNA for the CDR3 is TGTGCCAGTCTGGAACAGGGGGGATCGGCCCTCCACTTT.

This clonotype was recorded many times. The genes are TRBV3-1 and TRBJ1-2; 7 bases are shared with TRBD1. Losses at the gene ends were 7 bases for V and 4 bases for J; bases not matched to a gene: 9. Germline V gene sequence: CDR1 LGHDT, CDR2 YNNKEL (reference sequence). The CDR3 runs to 14 residues. CDR3 in amino acids: CASKKQGTGYGYTF. The CDR3 coding sequence is TGTGCCAGCAAGAAACAGGGGACGGGCTATGGCTACACCTTC.

About this clonotype itself: A clone one base away is much larger, so this may be a read error. The chain recombines TRBV29-1 with TRBJ2-5, with TRBD1 as a possible D gene (6 bases). CDR3 length: 13 residues. The V gene lost 7 bases and the J gene lost 4 bases, with 16 bases spanning the gap. Germline CDR1 and CDR2: SQVTM and ANQGSEA. The CDR3 reads CSDRDPGAETQYF. The DNA of the CDR3 is TGCAGCGACCGGGACCCAGGGGCAGAGACCCAGTACTTC. The variable domain in full, completed from reference TRBV29-1 and TRBJ2-5, reads SAVISQKPSRDICQRGTSLTIQCQVDSQVTMMFWYRQQPGQSLTLIATANQGSEATYESGFVIDKFPISRPNLTFSTLTVSNMSPEDSSIYLCSDRDPGAETQYFGPGTRLLVL.

This clonotype was picked up many times. The rearrangement links TRBV29-1 to TRBJ2-7; 7 bases fit TRBD1. The V gene's germline CDR1 is SQVTM and CDR2 ANQGSEA. Trimming at V came to 5 bases and at J to 2 bases, leaving 3 bases not matched to a gene. This CDR3 has 12 amino acids. The DNA for the CDR3 is TGCAGCGTTAACAGGGGTCCCTACGAGCAGTACTTC. This codes for CSVNRGPYEQYF.

CDR3 in DNA: TGCAGCGTTGCATTCTCCCGACTACAAGCTTTCTTT. Translation: CSVAFSRLQAFF. The chain employs TRBV29-1 and TRBJ1-1, with D hard to call. V lost 4 bases to trimming and J lost 9 bases, with 15 bases between them. This CDR3 contains 12 residues. Germline V gene data show CDR1 as SQVTM and CDR2 as ANQGSEA.

Concerning this clonotype itself: A much larger clone sits a single nucleotide away, making a read error possible. This chain connects TRBV14 to TRBJ2-1; D might be TRBD2 (7 bases). The CDR3 is made up of 18 amino acids. The V end was cut by 2 bases, the J end by 5 bases, with 22 bases between. CDR1 and CDR2 from the germline V gene are SGHDN and FVKESK. CDR3 loop: CASSQPTGGSILHNEQFF. As DNA, the CDR3 is TGTGCCAGCAGCCAACCGACGGGGGGCTCTATTCTACACAATGAGCAGTTCTTC.

This clonotype was found a few times. The chain joins TRBV29-1 to TRBJ1-2; possibly TRBD1 for D (6 bases). The germline V gene encodes CDR1 SQVTM and CDR2 ANQGSEA. The CDR3 runs to 12 residues. The ends were cut back, 7 bases at V and 2 bases at J, with 11 bases in the middle. CDR3 sequence: CSGGQRNYGYTF. The CDR3 DNA follows: TGCAGCGGCGGACAGAGAAACTATGGCTACACCTTC.

This clonotype was recorded many times. The V gene is TRBV9, the J gene TRBJ2-3; 8 nucleotides agree with TRBD2. V gave up 0 bases and J gave up 0 bases; unmatched junction bases: 18. Per the germline V gene, CDR1 is SGDLS and CDR2 is YYNGEE. The CDR3 contains 21 residues. CDR3 bases: TGTGCCAGCAGCGTAGCTACGTATGTAGCGGGGAGAACTCAGAGCACAGATACGCAGTATTTT. Translation gives CASSVATYVAGRTQSTDTQYF.